Detailed here is one T cell receptor beta chain. The target of this receptor is not known. Per-base qualities were not stored, and no clone one base away is much larger. This entry comes from a study of cytomegalovirus exposure and HLA in healthy donors (dated by TCRdb to the late 2010s). About the investigation overall: In an earlier analysis of some 550 of the donors, 276 Gb of sequence data and approximately 100 million unique TCR beta sequences from about 190 million T cells were reported. Roughly 300 gigabases of sequencing data and roughly 80 million unique TCR sequences made up an early release that covered 500 to 700 HLA-typed donors. Among the roughly 370 genotyped donors, around 81% belonged to the genetic ancestry cluster associated with self-reported Caucasian donors. The study was designed to test whether signatures of past pathogen exposure could be identified by cataloging public T cell receptors. The T cell repertoires of 700 or so subjects were profiled by immunosequencing and related to cytomegalovirus serostatus. A separate validation cohort of more than 100 different subjects was used in addition to the roughly 620-subject first cohort. To predict cytomegalovirus infection status, the study brought together high-throughput TCR immunosequencing, statistical association of individual TCRs with disease status, and machine learning. In a later analysis, previously published TCR beta repertoires from more than 500 donors were re-analyzed and high-resolution HLA genotyping was added so that TCR occurrence patterns could be studied. The later analysis used no new phenotypic data to find candidate immune exposures, relying instead on TCR beta sequences and their occurrence across donors. An earlier analysis of around 580 of the donors used high-throughput TCR beta sequencing to judge whether each TCR beta V gene segment behaved as functional or pseudogenic. Donor age, sex, ethnicity and CMV serostatus were compiled alongside the repertoire data. Genome-wide SNP genotypes for about 65% of the 666 donors were used in a later genetic analysis, which treated that subset as a discovery cohort. Every discovery cohort repertoire had been produced on one sequencing platform. HLA typing included class I and class II loci at four-digit resolution. The number of typed donors differed by locus: about 620-640 for A, B, C, DRB1 and DQB1; some 500 for DQA1; 606 for DPA1; and around 470 for DPB1. Roughly 5 DR-DQ haplotypes were handled as single units for association and clustering, since linkage in the cohort was strong. On average, 235,054 unique TCR beta nucleotide sequences were sequenced per donor among several hundred genotyped donors of the cohort, with 15% to 20% of those sequences being non-productive.

From its cysteine to its phenylalanine, the CDR3 spans 16 amino acids. The CDR3 DNA has 48 bases and is translated from base 1. From a lookup of the germline V gene, CDR1 and CDR2 are SGHTA and FQGNSA. Trimming takes 2 bases off V and 2 bases off J; junction bases not matched to a gene: 6. The cohort comprised some 700 healthy bone marrow donors. Cohort members were all nominally healthy when sampled, although unrecorded immune exposures were likely present. The donor was CMV seronegative and was included in the group of 352 seronegative cohort members. A peripheral blood sample was provided by each donor, and peripheral blood mononuclear cells were used for TCR beta sequencing. Genomic DNA was extracted from the blood cell samples with the Qiagen DNeasy Blood Extraction Kit. Summary of the overall study and its limitations: The study listed 164 TCR beta chains as associated with cytomegalovirus. The only immune exposure information available for the cohort was CMV serostatus. Across donors, most TCR sequences were observed very rarely, whereas some public TCRs were present in many individuals. At a false discovery rate of 0.05, a later analysis linked about 16,000 TCR beta sequences to specific HLA alleles. A further reported finding was that TCR beta sequences accurately predicted the HLA-A and HLA-B alleles for most subjects in the first cohort. The earlier analysis of about 600 of the donors excluded approximately 17 rarely observed V segments, including chromosome 9 orphons, because counts were too low. A group of highly shared sequence variants was considered likely to be a technical artifact of the sequencing pipeline. The classifier was reported to diagnose cytomegalovirus status with high specificity and sensitivity in both the original and validation cohorts. Correlated functional status among segregating V segments might reflect linkage disequilibrium, but an unknown experimental factor could not be ruled out. According to a later analysis, TCR association rates differed among HLA loci, with DRB1 alleles showing the most associated TCRs and HLA-C alleles showing the fewest. In an earlier analysis of 587 of the donors, most TCR beta V segments appeared in productive rearrangements about 87% or about 30% of the time, broadly matching IMGT annotations. It was suggested by the authors that the approach could potentially be generalized to other disease states and immunological phenotypes. In a later genetic analysis, fewer N-insertions in productive TCRs were reported among donors in an Asian-associated ancestry cluster than the 666-donor mean. In vitro tests confirmed that a few of the cytomegalovirus-associated TCR beta chains recognize cytomegalovirus antigens. This cohort had only TCR beta chains sequenced, and the lack of alpha or paired-chain data limited which features could be detected. A later genetic analysis associated a missense DCLRE1C variant with V-gene and J-gene trimming of TCR beta chains, and an independent cohort replicated the association. Roughly uniform sequencing depth across donors was assumed in presence/absence analyses, although this assumption may not hold. A later analysis found that HLA-associated TCR beta chains were more clonally expanded and had lower generation probabilities than equally common non-associated chains. According to a later analysis, parvovirus B19, influenza, CMV and Epstein-Barr virus appeared linked to several top co-occurrence clusters. Assigning TCR associations to individual alleles was difficult when HLA alleles, especially DR and DQ, strongly co-occurred. According to a later analysis, most CMV-associated TCR beta chains appeared to be HLA-restricted, and the HLA associations seemed to be driven largely by CMV exposure. Because HLA typing was missing for some donors at each locus, association tests included only the typed subset. Some IMGT-functional V segments, including TRBV6-2 and TRBV6-3, could not be distinguished by the 87-base-pair reads and were therefore excluded.

The receptor library was made with the immunoSEQ multiplex PCR assay. A mixture of 60 forward primers for TCR Vbeta segments and 13 reverse primers for TCR Jbeta segments was used in the multiplex PCR. The CDR3 region of rearranged TCR beta genes was amplified from genomic DNA by a multiplex PCR assay. Amplified TCR beta libraries were sequenced as 87-base-pair reads on the Illumina HiSeq System. The study's own analysis went as follows. Across the roughly 640 repertoires, a later analysis counted tens of millions of unique TCR beta chains, 9 million to 14 million of which were shared by at least two donors. Raw reads were error-corrected and collapsed into unique sequences by a nearest-neighbor algorithm in which closely related sequences were merged to remove PCR and sequencing errors. CDR3 sequences were aligned to IMGT reference sequences to assign V, D and J gene segments. For a sequence to be retained, at least a six-nucleotide match to both a V gene segment and a J gene segment was required. A rearrangement was called productive if the CDR3 had no stop codons and remained in frame with V and J, and every other rearrangement was called non-productive. CDR3 was defined by IMGT convention, running from the second conserved V-encoded cysteine to the conserved J-encoded phenylalanine. In an earlier analysis of around 540 of the donors, sequences lacking an unambiguous match to a single V gene segment were excluded. In an earlier analysis of some 590 of the donors, a V segment was called functional when productive rearrangements were above 56.7%, and segregating when the standard deviation between donors exceeded 5%. To diagnose cytomegalovirus status from the catalog of TCR beta chain sequences, a statistical classification framework was built. In a later analysis, V and J genes were assigned by comparing TCR nucleotide sequences against IMGT/GENE-DB human TR gene sequences. In a later analysis, CDR3 sequences and most-parsimonious VDJ recombination scenarios were assigned using the TCRdist pipeline. A later analysis defined each TCR beta chain by its CDR3 amino acid sequence plus V-gene family, and excluded reads lacking a unique V-gene family. A later analysis removed 592 highly shared, low-generation-probability nucleotide sequences to deal with suspected cross-contamination and a sequencing artifact. In a later analysis, a clonal expansion index for each public chain was calculated from normalized within-repertoire ranks of inferred template counts. In a later analysis, generation probabilities were computed using a VDJ recombination model fitted to out-of-frame rearrangements, and the results were checked against IGoR. Hypergeometric tests were used in a later analysis to score TCR-TCR, TCR-HLA and TCR-CMV co-occurrence, with a repertoire-size bias correction applied to the TCR pairs. In a later analysis, false discovery rates were estimated by permuting HLA or CMV assignments 20 times. In a later analysis, co-occurring TCRs were grouped using DBSCAN, with TCRdist sequence similarity added in when clustering inside HLA-allele-positive subsets. For co-occurrence clustering, repertoires with fewer than 30,000 or more than 120,000 public chains were excluded, along with about five repertoires with anomalous nucleotide sharing. The clones in this table, taken by TCRdb from immuneACCESS, are in-frame only. Not every clone is retained; where verified, under half of the shortfall comes from an unresolved V gene, and the cause of the rest is unknown. From that table come the V and J calls and clone size; the DNA was used to work out D and trimming. Here the sample has about 130,000 clones; 70% to 80% occur a single time. Together, the top ten hold approximately 1.7% of the sample.

This receptor was identified in a woman between 50 and 59 years old in good health and CMV-seronegative. Source material: PBMCs. The sequence links TRBV7-2 to TRBJ1-5, with TRBD1 matching 7 junction bases. The CDR3 amino acid sequence is: CASSLFARGGNQPQHF. At the DNA level, the sequence is TGTGCCAGCAGCTTATTCGCCAGGGGGGGCAATCAGCCCCAGCATTTT.